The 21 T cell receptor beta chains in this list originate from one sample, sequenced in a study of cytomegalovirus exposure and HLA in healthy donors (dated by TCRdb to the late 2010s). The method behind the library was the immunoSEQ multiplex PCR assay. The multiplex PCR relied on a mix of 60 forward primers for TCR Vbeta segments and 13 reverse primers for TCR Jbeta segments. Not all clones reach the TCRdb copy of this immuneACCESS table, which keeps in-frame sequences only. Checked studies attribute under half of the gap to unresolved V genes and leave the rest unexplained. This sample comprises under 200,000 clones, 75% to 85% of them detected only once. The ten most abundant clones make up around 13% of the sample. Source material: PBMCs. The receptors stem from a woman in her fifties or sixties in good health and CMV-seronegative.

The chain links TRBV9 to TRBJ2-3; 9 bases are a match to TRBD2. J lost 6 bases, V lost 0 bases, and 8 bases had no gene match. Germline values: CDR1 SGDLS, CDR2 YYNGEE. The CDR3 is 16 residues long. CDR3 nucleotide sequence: TGTGCCAGCAGCGTAGTCGGCGGGGGGGCAGGGGATACGCAGTATTTT. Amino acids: CASSVVGGGAGDTQYF.

The CDR3 sequence: CASSLGQISGNTIYF. Here the CDR3 DNA reads TGCGCCAGCAGCTTAGGACAGATCTCTGGAAACACCATATATTTT. The rearrangement joins TRBV5-1 to TRBJ1-3, with D tentatively TRBD1 (6 bases). The CDR3 sequence is 15 residues long. Trimming cost V 2 bases and J 0 bases, with 9 bases left between them. Germline CDR1 is SGHRS and CDR2 is YFSETQ.

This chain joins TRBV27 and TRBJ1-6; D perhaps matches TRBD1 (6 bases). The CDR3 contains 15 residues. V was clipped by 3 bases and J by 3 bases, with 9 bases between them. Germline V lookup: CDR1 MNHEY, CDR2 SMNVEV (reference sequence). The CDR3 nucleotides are TGTGCCAGCAGTTTCGGGGGGCTCTATAATTCACCCCTCCACTTT. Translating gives CASSFGGLYNSPLHF.

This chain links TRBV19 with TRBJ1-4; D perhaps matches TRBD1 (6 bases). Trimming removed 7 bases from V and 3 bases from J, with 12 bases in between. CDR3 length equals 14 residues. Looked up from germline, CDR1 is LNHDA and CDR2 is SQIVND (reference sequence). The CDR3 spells CASTPGQANEKLFF. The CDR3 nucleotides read TGTGCCAGTACCCCGGGACAAGCTAATGAAAAACTGTTTTTT.

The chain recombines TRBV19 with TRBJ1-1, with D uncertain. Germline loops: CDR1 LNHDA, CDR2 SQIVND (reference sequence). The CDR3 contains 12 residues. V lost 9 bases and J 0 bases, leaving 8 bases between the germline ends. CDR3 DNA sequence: TGTGCCAGAGGCAGGATGAACACTGAAGCTTTCTTT. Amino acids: CARGRMNTEAFF.

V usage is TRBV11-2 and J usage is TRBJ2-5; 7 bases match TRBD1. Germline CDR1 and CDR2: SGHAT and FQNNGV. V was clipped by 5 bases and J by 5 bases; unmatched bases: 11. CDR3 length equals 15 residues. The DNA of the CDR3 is TGTGCCAGCAGCACCGGACAGGTTTATAGGGAGACCCAGTACTTC. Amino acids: CASSTGQVYRETQYF.

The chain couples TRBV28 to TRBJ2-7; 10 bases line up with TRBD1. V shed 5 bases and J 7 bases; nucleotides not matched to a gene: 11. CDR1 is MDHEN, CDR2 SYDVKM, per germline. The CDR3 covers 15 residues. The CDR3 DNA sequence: TGTGCCAGCAGTGTAACCGGGACAGGGGTGGGAGAGCAGTACTTC. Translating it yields CASSVTGTGVGEQYF.

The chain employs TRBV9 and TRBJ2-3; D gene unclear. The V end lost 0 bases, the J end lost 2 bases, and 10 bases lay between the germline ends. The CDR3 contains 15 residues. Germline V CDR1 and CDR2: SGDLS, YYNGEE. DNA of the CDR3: TGTGCCAGCAGCGTAGAGGCGGCGTACACAGATACGCAGTATTTT. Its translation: CASSVEAAYTDTQYF.

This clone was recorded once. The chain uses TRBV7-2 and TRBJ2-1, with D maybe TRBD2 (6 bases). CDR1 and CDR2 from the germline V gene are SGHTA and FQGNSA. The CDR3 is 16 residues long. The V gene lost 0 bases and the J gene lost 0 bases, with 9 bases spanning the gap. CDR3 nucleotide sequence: TGTGCCAGCAGCTTAGCTCGGACTACCTCCTACAATGAGCAGTTCTTC. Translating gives CASSLARTTSYNEQFF.

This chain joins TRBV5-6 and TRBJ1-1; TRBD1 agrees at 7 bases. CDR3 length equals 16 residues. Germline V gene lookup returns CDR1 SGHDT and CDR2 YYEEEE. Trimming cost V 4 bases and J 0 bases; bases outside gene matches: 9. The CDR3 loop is CASSKGQIHMNTEAFF. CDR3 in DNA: TGTGCCAGCAGCAAGGGACAGATACACATGAACACTGAAGCTTTCTTT.

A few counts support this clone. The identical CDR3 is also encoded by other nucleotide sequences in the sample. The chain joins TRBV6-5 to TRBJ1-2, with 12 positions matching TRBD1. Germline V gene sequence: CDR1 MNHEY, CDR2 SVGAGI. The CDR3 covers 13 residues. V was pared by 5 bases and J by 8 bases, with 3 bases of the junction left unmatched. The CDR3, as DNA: TGTGCCAGCAGTCCGGGGACAGGGGGCGGCTACACCTTC. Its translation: CASSPGTGGGYTF.

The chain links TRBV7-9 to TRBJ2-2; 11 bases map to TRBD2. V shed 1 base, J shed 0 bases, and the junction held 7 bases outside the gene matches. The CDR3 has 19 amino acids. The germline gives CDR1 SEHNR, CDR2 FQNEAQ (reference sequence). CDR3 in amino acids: CASSLGTGLAGTNTGELFF. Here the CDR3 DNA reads TGTGCCAGCAGCTTAGGGACCGGACTAGCGGGTACGAACACCGGGGAGCTGTTTTTT. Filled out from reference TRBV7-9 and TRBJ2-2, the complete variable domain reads DTGVSQNPRHKITKRGQNVTFRCDPISEHNRLYWYRQTLGQGPEFLTYFQNEAQLEKSRLLSDRFSAERPKGSFSTLEIQRTEQGDSAMYLCASSLGTGLAGTNTGELFFGEGSRLTVL.

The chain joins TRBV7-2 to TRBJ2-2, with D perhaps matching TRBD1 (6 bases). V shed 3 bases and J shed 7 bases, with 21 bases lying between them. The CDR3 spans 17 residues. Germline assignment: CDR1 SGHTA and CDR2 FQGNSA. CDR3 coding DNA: TGTGCCAGCAGCTTGGAGAGGGGGAGCAGAGCAGACGGGGAGCTGTTTTTT. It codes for CASSLERGSRADGELFF.

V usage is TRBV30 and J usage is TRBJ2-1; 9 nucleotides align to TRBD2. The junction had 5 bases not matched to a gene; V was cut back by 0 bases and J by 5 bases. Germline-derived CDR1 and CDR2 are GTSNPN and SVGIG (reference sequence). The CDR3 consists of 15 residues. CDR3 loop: CAWSVGLAGHNEQFF. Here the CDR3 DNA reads TGTGCCTGGAGTGTAGGCCTAGCGGGACACAATGAGCAGTTCTTC.

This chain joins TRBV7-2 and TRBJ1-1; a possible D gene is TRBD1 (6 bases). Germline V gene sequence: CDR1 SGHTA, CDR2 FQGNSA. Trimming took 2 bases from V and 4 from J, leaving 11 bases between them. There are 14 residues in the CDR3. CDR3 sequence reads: CASSLLGASTEAFF. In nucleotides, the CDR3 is TGTGCCAGCAGCTTATTGGGGGCGTCCACTGAAGCTTTCTTT.

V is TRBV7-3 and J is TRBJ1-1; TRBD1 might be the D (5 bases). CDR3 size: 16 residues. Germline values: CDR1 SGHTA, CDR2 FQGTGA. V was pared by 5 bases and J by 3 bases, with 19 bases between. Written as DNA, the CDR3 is TGTGCCAGCAGCCTAAACCCAGGGAATAGGTACACTGAAGCTTTCTTT. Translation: CASSLNPGNRYTEAFF.

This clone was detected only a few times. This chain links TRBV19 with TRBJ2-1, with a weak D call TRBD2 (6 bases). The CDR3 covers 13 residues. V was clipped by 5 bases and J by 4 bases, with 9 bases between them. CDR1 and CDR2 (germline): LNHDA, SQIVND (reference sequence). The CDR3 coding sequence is TGTGCCAGTAGTCAGGGACTTTACAATGAGCAGTTCTTC. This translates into CASSQGLYNEQFF.

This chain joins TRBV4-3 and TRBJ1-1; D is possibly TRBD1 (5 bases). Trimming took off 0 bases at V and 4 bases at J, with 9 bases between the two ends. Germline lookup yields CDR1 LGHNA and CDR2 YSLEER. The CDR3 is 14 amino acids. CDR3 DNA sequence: TGCGCCAGCAGCCAAGAGTCAGGGTTCACTGAAGCTTTCTTT. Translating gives CASSQESGFTEAFF.

Here the CDR3 reads CASSPRGGQLTEGELFF. DNA for the CDR3: TGTGCCAGCAGTCCCCGAGGAGGACAGCTCACTGAGGGGGAGCTGTTTTTT. The chain has TRBV28 and TRBJ2-2, with D possibly TRBD1 on 6 matching bases. In germline, CDR1 is MDHEN, CDR2 SYDVKM. The CDR3 length is 17 residues. Trimming cost V 5 bases and J 8 bases, with 24 bases left between them.

DNA for the CDR3: TGTGCCAGCTCACCGGAGAAAGGCCTTTTGAACACTGAAGCTTTCTTT. Protein: CASSPEKGLLNTEAFF. The chain links TRBV18 to TRBJ1-1; D ambiguous. V was trimmed by 3 bases and J by 0 bases, leaving 14 bases between them. Germline-derived CDR1 and CDR2 are KGHSH and LQKENI. The CDR3 runs 16 residues.

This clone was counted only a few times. The CDR3 DNA reads as TGTGCCAGCTTCCGGGACCGGAGGGCCGGGGAGCTGTTTTTT. Amino acid sequence: CASFRDRRAGELFF. V gene TRBV18 combines with J gene TRBJ2-2; possibly TRBD2 for D (6 bases). The CDR3 covers 14 residues. Trimming removed 7 bases from V and 6 bases from J, with 15 bases in between. Germline V gives CDR1 KGHSH, CDR2 LQKENI.